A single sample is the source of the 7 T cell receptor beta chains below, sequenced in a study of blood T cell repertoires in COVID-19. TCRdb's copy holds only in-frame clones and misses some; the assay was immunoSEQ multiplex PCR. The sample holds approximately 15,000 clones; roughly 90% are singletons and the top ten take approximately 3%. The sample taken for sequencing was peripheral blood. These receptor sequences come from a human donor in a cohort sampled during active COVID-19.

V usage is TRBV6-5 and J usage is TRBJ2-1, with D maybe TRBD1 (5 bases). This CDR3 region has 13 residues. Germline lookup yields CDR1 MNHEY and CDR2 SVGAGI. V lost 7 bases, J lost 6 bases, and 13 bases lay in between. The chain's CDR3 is CASTWGRFNEQFF. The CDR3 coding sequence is TGTGCCAGCACTTGGGGCAGGTTCAATGAGCAGTTCTTC.

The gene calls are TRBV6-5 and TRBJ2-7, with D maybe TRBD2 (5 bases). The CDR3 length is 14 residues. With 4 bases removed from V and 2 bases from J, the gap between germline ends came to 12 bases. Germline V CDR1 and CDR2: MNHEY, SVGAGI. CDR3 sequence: CASSSVEGPYEQYF. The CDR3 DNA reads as TGTGCCAGCAGTTCCGTCGAGGGTCCCTACGAGCAGTACTTC.

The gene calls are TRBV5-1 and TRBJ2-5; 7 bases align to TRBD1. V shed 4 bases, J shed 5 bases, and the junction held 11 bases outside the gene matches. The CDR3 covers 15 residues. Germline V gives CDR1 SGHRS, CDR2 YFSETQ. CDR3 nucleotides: TGCGCCAGCAGCGGGGAGACAGGGATTAGGGAGACCCAGTACTTC. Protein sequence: CASSGETGIRETQYF.

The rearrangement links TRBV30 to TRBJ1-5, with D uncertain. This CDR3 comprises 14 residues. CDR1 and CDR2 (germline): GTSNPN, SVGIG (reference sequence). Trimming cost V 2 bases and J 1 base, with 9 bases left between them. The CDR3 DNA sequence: TGTGCCTGGAGTTGGCACGGGAGCAATCAGCCCCAGCATTTT. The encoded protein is CAWSWHGSNQPQHF. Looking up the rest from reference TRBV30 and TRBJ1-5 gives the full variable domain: SQTIHQWPATLVQPVGSPLSLECTVEGTSNPNLYWYRQAAGRGLQLLFYSVGIGQISSEVPQNLSASRPQDRQFILSSKKLLLSDSGFYLCAWSWHGSNQPQHFGDGTRLSIL.

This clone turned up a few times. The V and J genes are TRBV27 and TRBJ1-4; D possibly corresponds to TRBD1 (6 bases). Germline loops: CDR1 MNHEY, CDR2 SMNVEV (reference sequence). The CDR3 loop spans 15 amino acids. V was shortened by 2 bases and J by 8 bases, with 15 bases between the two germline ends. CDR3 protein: CASSLAYGGREKLFF. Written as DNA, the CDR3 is TGTGCCAGCAGTTTAGCTTACGGGGGGCGGGAAAAACTGTTTTTT.

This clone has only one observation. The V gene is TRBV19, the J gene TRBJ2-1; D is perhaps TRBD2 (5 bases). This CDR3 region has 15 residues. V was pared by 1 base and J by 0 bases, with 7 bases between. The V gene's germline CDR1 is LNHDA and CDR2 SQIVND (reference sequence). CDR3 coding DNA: TGTGCCAGTAGTATAGGGGCGGGCTCCTACAATGAGCAGTTCTTC. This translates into CASSIGAGSYNEQFF.

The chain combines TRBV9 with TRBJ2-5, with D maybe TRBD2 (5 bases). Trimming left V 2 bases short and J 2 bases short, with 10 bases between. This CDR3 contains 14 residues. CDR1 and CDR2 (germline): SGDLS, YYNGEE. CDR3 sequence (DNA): TGTGCCAGCAGCGTCGGCAGGACTCAAGAGACCCAGTACTTC. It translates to CASSVGRTQETQYF.